These 32 T cell receptor beta chains were all obtained from the same sample, sequenced in a study of human T cells and chemical hapten exposure. Time point of the sample: pre-sensitization, week 0. Treatment indicated: therapeutic diphenylcyclopropenone sensitization with weekly scalp DPC. One entry per CDR3 protein results from TCRdb running MiXCR on the RACE reads. The sample records tens of thousands of distinct CDR3 sequences, approximately 6.7% being singletons. Here the sequenced sample was whole blood, taken in connection with sensitization to the hapten diphenylcyclopropenone (DPC). The receptors originated from a woman aged 25 to 39 with alopecia areata. Some clones in this sample may be carry-over from other donors' samples.

This clonotype was seen at least ten times. The J gene is TRBJ1-1, the V gene TRBV11-2; 7 bases are a match to TRBD1. The CDR3 has 13 residues. Germline values: CDR1 SGHAT, CDR2 FQNNGV. V shed 4 bases and J 5 bases; nucleotides not matched to a gene: 4. The CDR3 nucleotides read TGTGCCAGCAGCTCGGACAGGCGAACTGAAGCTTTCTTT. Translated, it gives CASSSDRRTEAFF.

This clonotype appeared many times. The chain joins TRBV7-2 to TRBJ2-7; D remains ambiguous. Germline CDR1 reads SGHTA; CDR2 reads FQGNSA. The CDR3 covers 13 residues. Deletions cut 5 bases from V and 6 bases from J, with 14 bases between. CDR3 coding DNA: TGTGCCAGCAGCCTCCAGACCTGGTCCGAGCAGTACTTC. Translation: CASSLQTWSEQYF.

In this sample, this clonotype turned up many times. The V call is TRBV6-2 or TRBV6-3, the J call TRBJ1-1, with D possibly being TRBD1 (6 bases). The V gene's germline CDR1 is MNHEY and CDR2 SVGEGT. The CDR3 is made up of 15 amino acids. The CDR3 sequence: CATSLGGPMNTEAFF. The CDR3 DNA reads TGTGCTACCTCCTTGGGGGGCCCCATGAACACTGAAGCTTTCTTT.

The table lists this clonotype with many counts. DNA of the CDR3: TGCGCCAGCAGCCAGGATCCCGGGACAGGGTTGACGGGATATGGCTACACCTTC. Protein sequence: CASSQDPGTGLTGYGYTF. The rearrangement uses TRBV4-1 and TRBJ1-2; 9 bases align to TRBD1. This CDR3 is 18 amino acids long. The germline V gene has CDR1 MGHRA and CDR2 YSYEKL. Trimming at V came to 3 bases and at J to 5 bases, leaving 16 bases not matched to a gene.

Ten or more counts support this clonotype. J is TRBJ2-7 and V is TRBV25-1, with D perhaps being TRBD1 or TRBD2 (5 bases each). Trimming took off 1 base at V and 4 bases at J, with 5 bases between the two ends. CDR3 length: 12 residues. The germline V gene has CDR1 MGHDK and CDR2 SYGVNS. This CDR3 reads CASSEWGYEQYF. CDR3 nucleotides: TGTGCCAGCAGTGAATGGGGGTACGAGCAGTACTTC.

This clonotype was observed many times. The V and J genes are TRBV20-1 and TRBJ1-1, with 8 bases lining up with TRBD1. Germline V gene lookup returns CDR1 DFQATT and CDR2 SNEGSKA (reference sequence). The CDR3 is 13 amino acids. Trimming at V came to 5 bases and at J to 6 bases, leaving 8 bases not matched to a gene. The CDR3 bases are TGCAGTGCTGGAAAACAGGGGGGTGCTGAAGCTTTCTTT. Translation: CSAGKQGGAEAFF.

This clonotype was recorded many times. The genes are TRBV5-1 and TRBJ2-1; 7 nucleotides line up with TRBD1. After removal of 2 bases from V and 4 bases from J, the junction contained 3 bases not matched to a gene. The CDR3 is 14 residues long. Germline V gene data show CDR1 as SGHRS and CDR2 as YFSETQ. In DNA, the CDR3 is TGCGCCAGCAGCTTCGGGACAGCTTACAATGAGCAGTTCTTC. This encodes CASSFGTAYNEQFF.

This clonotype was counted at least ten times. The chain uses TRBV27 and TRBJ1-4; D call uncertain. The germline gives CDR1 MNHEY, CDR2 SMNVEV (reference sequence). Trimming shortened V by 3 bases and J by 5 bases, and 13 bases separated the two germline ends. The CDR3 is made up of 15 amino acids. Here the CDR3 reads CASSLSRAANEKLFF. The DNA for the CDR3 is TGTGCCAGCAGTTTGTCTCGAGCGGCGAATGAAAAACTGTTTTTT.

The chain recombines TRBV10-3 with TRBJ2-5; 11 bases align to TRBD1. The CDR3 spans 15 residues. The germline V gene has CDR1 ENHRY and CDR2 SYGVKD. V lost 6 bases, J lost 1 base, and 4 bases stayed unmatched. DNA of the CDR3: TGTGCCATCAGGCCCGGACAGGGGGCCCAAGAGACCCAGTACTTC. Amino acids: CAIRPGQGAQETQYF.

This clonotype has just a few counts. This rearrangement joins TRBV6-6 to TRBJ1-2; the D gene is possibly TRBD1 (5 bases). The CDR3 loop spans 15 amino acids. Deletions cut 0 bases from V and 0 bases from J, with 8 bases between. Germline V gene lookup returns CDR1 MNHNY and CDR2 SVGAGI (reference sequence). The CDR3 spells CASSYSDTANYGYTF. The CDR3 region has the DNA TGTGCCAGCAGTTACTCGGACACAGCTAACTATGGCTACACCTTC.

The sample holds many counts of this clonotype. V is TRBV9 and J is TRBJ2-7; the match to TRBD1 covers 11 bases. CDR3 length equals 17 residues. From germline, CDR1 is SGDLS and CDR2 YYNGEE. Trimming cost V 2 bases and J 1 base; bases outside gene matches: 8. The CDR3 DNA reads as TGTGCCAGCAGCGTGGGAACCGGGACAGGGGGTTCCTACGAGCAGTACTTC. Its translation is CASSVGTGTGGSYEQYF.

This clonotype was seen many times. The chain couples TRBV6-1 to TRBJ1-5; TRBD1 matches at 10 bases. Germline CDR1 MNHNS, CDR2 SASEGT. V dropped 1 base and J dropped 6; count of bases not matched to a gene: 3. The CDR3 totals 15 residues. Written as DNA, the CDR3 is TGTGCCAGCAGTGAAGGGACAGGGGGAGTTCAGCCCCAGCATTTT. Amino acids: CASSEGTGGVQPQHF.

The J gene is TRBJ1-1, the V gene TRBV7-9; tentatively, D is TRBD1 (6 bases). Per the germline V gene, CDR1 is SEHNR and CDR2 is FQNEAQ (reference sequence). The CDR3 runs 14 residues. Trimming shortened V by 4 bases and J by 2 bases, and 11 bases separated the two germline ends. The chain's CDR3 is CASSSTGYNTEAFF. The CDR3 DNA reads as TGTGCCAGCAGCTCTACAGGGTATAACACTGAAGCTTTCTTT.

Ten or more counts support this clonotype. The genes are TRBV5-1 and TRBJ2-5; 10 positions agree with TRBD1. Germline V gives CDR1 SGHRS, CDR2 YFSETQ. This CDR3 is built from 13 residues. V lost 6 bases to trimming and J lost 5 bases; unmatched junction nucleotides: 4. CDR3 coding DNA: TGCGCCAGCACCAAGGGACAGGGGGAGACCCAGTACTTC. This encodes CASTKGQGETQYF. Drawing the rest from reference TRBV5-1 and TRBJ2-5, the complete variable domain is KAGVTQTPRYLIKTRGQQVTLSCSPISGHRSVSWYQQTPGQGLQFLFEYFSETQRNKGNFPGRFSGRQFSNSRSEMNVSTLELGDSALYLCASTKGQGETQYFGPGTRLLVL.

This chain joins TRBV5-1 and TRBJ2-3; no definite D call. V lost 6 bases, J lost 6 bases, and 11 bases lay in between. Germline values: CDR1 SGHRS, CDR2 YFSETQ. The CDR3 contains 12 residues. CDR3: CASNEVPDTQYF. In DNA, the CDR3 is TGCGCCAGCAACGAGGTCCCCGATACGCAGTATTTT. The full variable domain, with the rest looked up from reference TRBV5-1 and TRBJ2-3, is KAGVTQTPRYLIKTRGQQVTLSCSPISGHRSVSWYQQTPGQGLQFLFEYFSETQRNKGNFPGRFSGRQFSNSRSEMNVSTLELGDSALYLCASNEVPDTQYFGPGTRLTVL.

This clonotype was counted many times. The rearrangement joins TRBV20-1 to TRBJ2-3; no clear D gene. The CDR3 loop spans 13 amino acids. V was pared by 4 bases and J by 1 base, with 9 bases between. The germline CDR1 and CDR2 sequences are DFQATT and SNEGSKA (reference sequence). As DNA, the CDR3 is TGCAGTGCTACCCATAGGGGCACAGATACGCAGTATTTT. Its protein product is CSATHRGTDTQYF.

This clonotype was counted many times. The rearrangement joins TRBV6-1 to TRBJ2-1, with 7 nucleotides matching TRBD1. The germline V gene encodes CDR1 MNHNS and CDR2 SASEGT. The V and J ends lost 6 bases and 6 bases, in that order; junction bases with no gene match: 8. CDR3 size: 14 residues. In DNA form, the CDR3 reads TGTGCCAGCAGGAACAGGGGTGAGCTCAATGAGCAGTTCTTC. Its protein product is CASRNRGELNEQFF.

The sample holds many counts of this clonotype. This chain connects TRBV3-1 to TRBJ2-3; the D gene is possibly TRBD1 (5 bases). With 3 bases removed from V and 0 bases from J, the gap between germline ends came to 10 bases. From germline, CDR1 is LGHDT and CDR2 YNNKEL (reference sequence). The CDR3 contains 15 residues. The CDR3 nucleotides are TGTGCCAGCAGCCATCGACAGAGAAGCACAGATACGCAGTATTTT. This gives the protein CASSHRQRSTDTQYF.

The CDR3 loop reads CSVDSSGGGDEQFF. The CDR3 coding sequence is TGCAGCGTTGACTCCAGCGGGGGGGGGGATGAGCAGTTCTTC. The chain carries TRBV29-1 and TRBJ2-1; 10 nucleotides line up with TRBD2. The CDR3 is 14 residues long. The germline CDR1 and CDR2 sequences are SQVTM and ANQGSEA. The ends lost 3 bases at V and 8 bases at J; junction bases unmatched: 7.

In its sample, this clonotype was seen many times. This chain joins TRBV15 and TRBJ2-5; D is uncertain. The germline V gene encodes CDR1 LNHNV and CDR2 YYDKDF (reference sequence). This CDR3 comprises 14 residues. Trimming cost V 5 bases and J 1 base, with 11 bases left between them. CDR3 in amino acids: CATSFRRTQETQYF. In nucleotides, the CDR3 is TGTGCCACCAGCTTTCGACGGACCCAAGAGACCCAGTACTTC.

The rearrangement joins TRBV9 to TRBJ1-6, with D perhaps TRBD1 (6 bases). This CDR3 region has 15 residues. The V and J ends lost 4 bases and 8 bases respectively, with 16 bases between them. Germline-derived CDR1 and CDR2 are SGDLS and YYNGEE. The CDR3 sequence: CASSHSAGGDSPLHF. Written as DNA, the CDR3 is TGTGCCAGCAGCCACTCAGCCGGGGGCGATTCACCCCTCCACTTT.

This clonotype was detected ten times or more. The J gene is TRBJ2-3, the V gene TRBV5-1, with TRBD2 matching over 9 bases. The CDR3 runs to 15 residues. V shed 1 base and J 5 bases; nucleotides not matched to a gene: 5. Germline V lookup: CDR1 SGHRS, CDR2 YFSETQ. The CDR3 region is CASSLSLAGQDTQYF. In DNA, the CDR3 is TGCGCCAGCAGCTTGTCGCTAGCGGGGCAAGATACGCAGTATTTT.

There are a few counts of this clonotype. This chain links TRBV5-5 with TRBJ2-1; 8 bases map to TRBD1. The CDR3 extends over 14 amino acids. The V and J ends lost 0 bases and 7 bases, in that order; junction bases with no gene match: 3. From germline, CDR1 is SGHKS and CDR2 YYEKEE (reference sequence). The CDR3 coding sequence is TGTGCCAGCAGCTTGGGACAGGGGAGGAATGAGCAGTTCTTC. Encoded protein: CASSLGQGRNEQFF.

This clonotype was observed once. A much larger clone sits a single nucleotide away, making a read error possible. This rearrangement joins TRBV12-3 or TRBV12-4 to TRBJ2-7; 7 bases align to TRBD2. Trimming at V came to 1 base and at J to 5 bases, leaving 11 bases not matched to a gene. This CDR3 has 16 amino acids. The CDR3 loop is CASSLGPAGSLDEQYF. DNA of the CDR3: TGTGCCAGCAGTTTAGGCCCAGCGGGATCCTTGGACGAGCAGTACTTC.

This clonotype was detected ten times or more. The genes are TRBV20-1 and TRBJ2-7; 7 nucleotides agree with TRBD2. This CDR3 has 13 amino acids. CDR1 and CDR2 (germline): DFQATT, SNEGSKA (reference sequence). V trimming: 3 bases; J trimming: 3 bases; junction bases outside the gene matches: 5. For the CDR3, the DNA is TGCAGTGCTAGGTTCCTAGCGGACTACGAGCAGTACTTC. Its protein is CSARFLADYEQYF.

This clonotype was detected many times. V is TRBV29-1 and J is TRBJ1-2; 7 positions agree with TRBD1. V gave up 6 bases and J gave up 4 bases; unmatched junction bases: 2. The CDR3 has 11 amino acids. In germline, CDR1 is SQVTM, CDR2 ANQGSEA. CDR3 nucleotides: TGCAGCGTCCCAGGGGGCTATGGCTACACCTTC. It codes for CSVPGGYGYTF.

This clonotype was observed many times. CDR3 residues: CASSSLALGTDTQYF. The CDR3 DNA is TGCGCCAGCAGCTCACTAGCGCTAGGCACAGATACGCAGTATTTT. The chain has TRBV5-1 and TRBJ2-3, with 7 bases matching TRBD2. CDR3 length equals 15 residues. The germline V gene encodes CDR1 SGHRS and CDR2 YFSETQ. Unmatched junction bases numbered 5, after V lost 3 bases and J lost 1 base.

With respect to this clonotype: Germline and junction disagree at one end, which may indicate a read error. The rearrangement links TRBV18 to TRBJ1-1; the D is unclear. The CDR3 has 14 residues. Germline V CDR1 and CDR2: KGHSH, LQKENI. The DNA for the CDR3 is TGTGTCAGCTCACCGTACAGCATAAACACTGAAGCTTTCTTT. Amino acids: CVSSPYSINTEAFF.

This clonotype has at least ten counts. CDR3 sequence (DNA): TGTGCCAGCTCACCAAGTTCGGGGGGGAGCTCCTACAATGAGCAGTTCTTC. This sequence encodes CASSPSSGGSSYNEQFF. This chain joins TRBV18 and TRBJ2-1; 8 positions match TRBD2. Germline lookup yields CDR1 KGHSH and CDR2 LQKENI. The CDR3 totals 17 residues. Losses at the gene ends were 2 bases for V and 0 bases for J; bases not matched to a gene: 6. Looking up the rest from reference TRBV18 and TRBJ2-1 gives the full variable domain: NAGVMQNPRHLVRRRGQEARLRCSPMKGHSHVYWYRQLPEEGLKFMVYLQKENIIDESGMPKERFSAEFPKEGPSILRIQQVVRGDSAAYFCASSPSSGGSSYNEQFFGPGTRLTVL.

The rearrangement links TRBV5-4 to TRBJ2-7, with 12 positions matching TRBD2. V shed 4 bases and J 4 bases; nucleotides not matched to a gene: 9. CDR3 size: 16 residues. Germline V gene sequence: CDR1 SGHNT, CDR2 YYREEE (reference sequence). In DNA, the CDR3 is TGTGCCAGCAGCCCCGGGACTAGCGGGCGAGAGTACGAGCAGTACTTC. It encodes CASSPGTSGREYEQYF.

The table lists this clonotype with many counts. In DNA form, the CDR3 reads TGTGCCAGCAGTTACGCGGGCACAGATACGCAGTATTTT. This codes for CASSYAGTDTQYF. The chain combines TRBV6-2 or TRBV6-3 with TRBJ2-3; D gene ambiguous. With 2 bases removed from V and 1 base from J, the gap between germline ends came to 4 bases. The germline gives CDR1 MNHEY, CDR2 SVGEGT. The CDR3 length is 13 residues.

This clonotype was picked up a small number of times. The rearrangement links TRBV25-1 to TRBJ2-1; no clear D. The CDR3 consists of 9 residues. The V end lost 8 bases, the J end lost 8 bases, and 4 bases lay between the germline ends. Germline V gene sequence: CDR1 MGHDK, CDR2 SYGVNS. CDR3 bases: TGTGCCAGCGGCGATGAGCAGTTCTTC. Translated: CASGDEQFF.